The 13 T cell receptor beta chains below were found in one sample sequenced in a study of beta chain features in type 1 diabetes. Study results and limitations: TCRB CDR3s were moderately but significantly shorter in Type 1 diabetes patients in all four CD4+ subsets.

The authors reverse transcribed all of the isolated RNA, so sequencing captured expressed TCRB transcripts. Clones were read by immunoSEQ multiplex PCR, and TCRdb kept only the in-frame ones, dropping some. Of some 700,000 clones detected, 13% appear once; the ten largest clones hold 0.022%. Their specific antigens are unknown. The sample comprised naive CD4+ T cells from blood. These receptors all stem from a man between 18 and 35 years old with type 1 diabetes.

J is TRBJ2-5 and V is TRBV5-6; D may be TRBD2 (5 bases). The V and J ends lost 2 bases and 4 bases respectively, with 12 bases between them. The CDR3 consists of 14 residues. Germline CDR1 is SGHDT and CDR2 is YYEEEE. CDR3 amino acids: CASSFPTRVETQYF. As DNA, the CDR3 is TGTGCCAGCAGCTTCCCAACGCGGGTAGAGACCCAGTACTTC.

The chain links TRBV25-1 to TRBJ2-7, with TRBD1 matching 9 bases. V was pared by 4 bases and J by 7 bases, with 8 bases of the junction left unmatched. The V gene's germline CDR1 is MGHDK and CDR2 SYGVNS. This CDR3 has 14 amino acids. CDR3 in amino acids: CASSAGQGIGEQYF. The CDR3 region has the DNA TGTGCCAGCAGTGCAGGACAGGGGATCGGGGAGCAGTACTTC.

This clone was detected only a few times. This chain links TRBV13 with TRBJ2-3, with D possibly matching TRBD2 (5 bases). Germline V gene sequence: CDR1 PRHDT, CDR2 FYEKMQ (reference sequence). The CDR3 covers 13 residues. V was trimmed by 8 bases and J by 2 bases, leaving 11 bases between them. CDR3 coding DNA: TGTGCCAGCGAGAGGAGGAACACAGATACGCAGTATTTT. Protein sequence: CASERRNTDTQYF.

This rearrangement joins TRBV7-2 to TRBJ2-1; perhaps TRBD1 as D (5 bases). Germline CDR1 and CDR2: SGHTA and FQGNSA. Trimming left V 4 bases short and J 4 bases short, with 14 bases between. The CDR3 contains 15 residues. The CDR3 spells CASSSIDSFYNEQFF. The CDR3 nucleotides read TGTGCCAGCAGCTCTATAGACAGTTTTTACAATGAGCAGTTCTTC. The whole variable domain, remainder taken from reference TRBV7-2 and TRBJ2-1, is GAGVSQSPSNKVTEKGKDVELRCDPISGHTALYWYRQSLGQGLEFLIYFQGNSAPDKSGLPSDRFSAERTGGSVSTLTIQRTQQEDSAVYLCASSSIDSFYNEQFFGPGTRLTVL.

This clone came up a few times. The chain links TRBV4-1 to TRBJ2-1, with no clear D. Trimming shortened V by 0 bases and J by 11 bases, and 17 bases separated the two germline ends. The CDR3 loop spans 15 amino acids. The germline CDR1 and CDR2 sequences are MGHRA and YSYEKL. CDR3 residues: CASSQEHGPSIKQFF. DNA for the CDR3: TGCGCCAGCAGCCAAGAGCATGGGCCCTCCATTAAGCAGTTCTTC.

The chain couples TRBV28 to TRBJ1-5; D uncertain. V lost 6 bases and J lost 3, with 9 bases in between. The CDR3 is 13 residues long. Germline-derived CDR1 and CDR2 are MDHEN and SYDVKM. CDR3 bases: TGTGCCAGCAGGGCAGTAGTCAATCAGCCCCAGCATTTT. Protein sequence: CASRAVVNQPQHF.

This chain joins TRBV5-1 and TRBJ1-4, with 7 positions matching TRBD1. The CDR3 runs 14 residues. Trimming removed 0 bases from V and 8 bases from J; junction bases left unmatched: 4. Germline CDR1 reads SGHRS; CDR2 reads YFSETQ. The CDR3 sequence: CASSLDTGEEKLFF. CDR3 nucleotides: TGCGCCAGCAGCTTGGATACAGGGGAAGAAAAACTGTTTTTT.

The chain links TRBV18 to TRBJ2-1; D uncertain. The V gene lost 1 base and the J gene lost 4 bases, with 11 bases spanning the gap. The germline V gene has CDR1 KGHSH and CDR2 LQKENI. The CDR3 is 15 residues long. The DNA of the CDR3 is TGTGCCAGCTCACCACGTAGACTCGCATACAATGAGCAGTTCTTC. It yields the protein CASSPRRLAYNEQFF.

This chain joins TRBV30 and TRBJ2-5, with TRBD2 as a possible D gene (5 bases). CDR1 is GTSNPN, CDR2 SVGIG, per germline (reference sequence). The CDR3 length is 10 residues. This CDR3 reads CAGGGETQYF. The CDR3 DNA follows: TGTGCGGGTGGAGGAGAGACCCAGTACTTC.

The rearrangement links TRBV4-1 to TRBJ1-2; 7 bases match TRBD1. V lost 3 bases and J lost 7; bases outside the gene matches: 8. The CDR3 spans 14 residues. Germline V gene sequence: CDR1 MGHRA, CDR2 YSYEKL. The CDR3 DNA reads as TGCGCCAGCAGCCAGTGGACAGGCGAGGGTGGCTACACCTTC. It translates to CASSQWTGEGGYTF.

The chain uses TRBV30 and TRBJ2-7; possibly TRBD2 for D (6 bases). CDR1 is GTSNPN, CDR2 SVGIG, per germline (reference sequence). The CDR3 is 15 residues long. V dropped 2 bases and J dropped 3 bases, with 17 bases sitting between them. DNA of the CDR3: TGTGCCTGGAGTCCCCCCAGGAGGGGTTTCTACGAGCAGTACTTC. The encoded protein is CAWSPPRRGFYEQYF.

As DNA, the CDR3 is TGTGCCAGCAGTCCCTATAGCACGGCACCCCTCCACTTT. This sequence encodes CASSPYSTAPLHF. This chain connects TRBV27 to TRBJ1-6; unclear D gene. The CDR3 totals 13 residues. V lost 5 bases and J 11 bases, leaving 13 bases between the germline ends. Germline CDR1 and CDR2: MNHEY and SMNVEV (reference sequence).

The genes are TRBV28 and TRBJ2-1; 8 bases are a match to TRBD1. In germline, CDR1 is MDHEN, CDR2 SYDVKM. The trim removed 5 bases at V and 1 base at J, leaving 4 bases unmatched. This CDR3 is 15 amino acids long. CDR3 region: CASSLGQGSYNEQFF. The CDR3 DNA is TGTGCCAGCAGTCTCGGACAGGGTTCCTACAATGAGCAGTTCTTC.